This T cell receptor beta chain was identified in a study of identical twins. The table lists this clonotype with many counts. No antigen is known for it. A single record per CDR3 protein comes from TCRdb applying MiXCR to the 5' RACE reads. The table records some 710,000 distinct CDR3 sequences, approximately 6.1% of them present only once. CDR3 length equals 16 residues. Per germline, CDR1 SGHDT and CDR2 YYEEEE. With 1 base clipped from V and 2 bases from J, the junction kept 3 bases outside the gene matches. Overall study findings and caveats: The authors noted that invariant MAIT and iNKT cells could partly confound zero-insertion analyses. There was more out-of-frame TCR alpha sharing in monozygotic twins than models estimated.

Sequenced sample: naive T cells sorted from blood. The receptor was derived from a man aged 18 to 30 in good health. The chain joins TRBV5-6 to TRBJ2-2; 9 nucleotides agree with TRBD1. The CDR3 spells CASSLYRGPNTGELFF. CDR3 sequence (DNA): TGTGCCAGCAGCTTGTACAGGGGGCCAAACACCGGGGAGCTGTTTTTT.